This T cell receptor beta chain was sequenced in a study of blood T cell repertoires in COVID-19. CDR1 is SNHLY, CDR2 FYNNEI, per germline. The V and J ends lost 7 bases and 4 bases, in that order; junction bases with no gene match: 6. This CDR3 has 15 amino acids. TCRdb's table, derived via immunoSEQ multiplex PCR, lists solely in-frame clones and lacks some. The table has some 150,000 clones, 84% seen once. The source of this sequence is a woman in her forties or fifties who had been exposed to COVID-19. The sample comprised PBMCs or T cells enriched from blood (not recorded which). The V gene is TRBV2, the J gene TRBJ2-2; TRBD2 aligns across 10 bases. The CDR3: CASISTSGPTGELFF. The CDR3, as DNA: TGTGCCAGCATTTCGACTAGCGGGCCCACCGGGGAGCTGTTTTTT. The whole variable domain, remainder taken from reference TRBV2 and TRBJ2-2, is EPEVTQTPSHQVTQMGQEVILRCVPISNHLYFYWYRQILGQKVEFLVSFYNNEISEKSEIFDDQFSVERPDGSNFTLKIRSTKLEDSAMYFCASISTSGPTGELFFGEGSRLTVL.